This T cell receptor (beta chain) derives from a study of blood T cells in healthy people across ages. Study-level information: T cells yielded about one barcoded beta molecule per two cells through template switching. Study-level points and caveats: Naive T cell percentage and TCR beta diversity correlated strongly.

To note about this clonotype: The target antigen is unknown.

Primed by a sample-barcoded 5' primer and a J-beta primer mix, a second PCR proceeded for 7 to 11 cycles. TCRdb processed the 5' RACE reads anew with MiXCR; each CDR3 protein has one entry. The sample lists about 1.8 million distinct CDR3 sequences, about 50% occurring once. V was trimmed by 4 bases and J by 4 bases, leaving 22 bases between them. Germline CDR1 and CDR2: SGHDN and FVKESK. The CDR3 totals 17 residues. The receptor's source is a woman aged 40 to 50 in good health. This chain uses TRBV14 with TRBJ1-2; D remains ambiguous. The sequenced material came from blood. The CDR3 loop reads CASSPTTPGGFLYGYTF. The CDR3 coding sequence is TGTGCCAGCAGCCCGACAACCCCGGGCGGCTTCCTCTATGGCTACACCTTC.